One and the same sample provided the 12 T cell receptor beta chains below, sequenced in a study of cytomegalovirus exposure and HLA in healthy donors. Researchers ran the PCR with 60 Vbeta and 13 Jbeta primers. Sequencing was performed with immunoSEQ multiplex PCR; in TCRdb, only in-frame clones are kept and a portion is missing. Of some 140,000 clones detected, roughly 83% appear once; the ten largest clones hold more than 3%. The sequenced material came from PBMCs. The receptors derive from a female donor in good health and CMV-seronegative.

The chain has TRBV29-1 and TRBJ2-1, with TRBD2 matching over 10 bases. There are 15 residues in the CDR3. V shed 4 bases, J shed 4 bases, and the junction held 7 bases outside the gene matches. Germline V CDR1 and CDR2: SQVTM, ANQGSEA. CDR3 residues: CSVAGSGGLYNEQFF. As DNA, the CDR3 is TGCAGCGTTGCTGGTAGCGGGGGGCTATACAATGAGCAGTTCTTC.

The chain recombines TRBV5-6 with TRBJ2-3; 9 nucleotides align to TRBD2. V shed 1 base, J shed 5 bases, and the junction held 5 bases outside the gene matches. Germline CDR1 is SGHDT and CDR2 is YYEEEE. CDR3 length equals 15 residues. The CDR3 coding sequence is TGTGCCAGCAGCTTGTCTGCTAGCGGGATAGATACGCAGTATTTT. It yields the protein CASSLSASGIDTQYF.

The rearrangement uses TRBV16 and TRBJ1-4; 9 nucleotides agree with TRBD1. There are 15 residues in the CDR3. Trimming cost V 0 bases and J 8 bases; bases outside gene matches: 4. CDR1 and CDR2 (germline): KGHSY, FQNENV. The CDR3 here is CASSQSRTGDEKLFF. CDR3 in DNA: TGTGCCAGCAGCCAATCCCGGACAGGGGACGAAAAACTGTTTTTT.

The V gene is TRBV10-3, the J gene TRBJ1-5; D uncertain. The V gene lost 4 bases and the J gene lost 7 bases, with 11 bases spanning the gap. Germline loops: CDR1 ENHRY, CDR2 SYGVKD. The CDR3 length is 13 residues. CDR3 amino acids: CAISATEIQPQHF. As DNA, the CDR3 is TGTGCCATCAGTGCCACAGAAATCCAGCCCCAGCATTTT.

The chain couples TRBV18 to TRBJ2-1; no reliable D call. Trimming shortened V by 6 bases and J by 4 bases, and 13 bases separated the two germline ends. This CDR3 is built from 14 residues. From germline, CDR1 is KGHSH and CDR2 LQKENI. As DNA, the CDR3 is TGTGCCAGCTCTAGAGTTACAGATTACAATGAGCAGTTCTTC. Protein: CASSRVTDYNEQFF. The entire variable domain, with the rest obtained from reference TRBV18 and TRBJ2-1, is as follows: NAGVMQNPRHLVRRRGQEARLRCSPMKGHSHVYWYRQLPEEGLKFMVYLQKENIIDESGMPKERFSAEFPKEGPSILRIQQVVRGDSAAYFCASSRVTDYNEQFFGPGTRLTVL.

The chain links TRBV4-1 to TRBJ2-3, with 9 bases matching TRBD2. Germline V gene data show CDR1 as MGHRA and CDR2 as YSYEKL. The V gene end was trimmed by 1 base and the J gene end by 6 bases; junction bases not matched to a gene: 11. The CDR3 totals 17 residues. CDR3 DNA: TGCGCCAGCAGCCAAGTCGATTTGGGACTAGCCGCTGATACGCAGTATTTT. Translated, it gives CASSQVDLGLAADTQYF.

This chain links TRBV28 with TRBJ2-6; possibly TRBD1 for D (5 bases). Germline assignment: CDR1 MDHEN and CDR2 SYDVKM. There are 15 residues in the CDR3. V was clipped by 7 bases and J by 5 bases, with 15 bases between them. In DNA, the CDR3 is TGTGCCAGCAACGGACGACAGTTCTGGGCCAACGTCCTGACTTTC. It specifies CASNGRQFWANVLTF.

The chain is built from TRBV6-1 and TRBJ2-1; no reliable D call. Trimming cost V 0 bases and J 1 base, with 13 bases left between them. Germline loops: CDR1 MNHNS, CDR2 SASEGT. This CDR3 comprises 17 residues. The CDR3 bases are TGTGCCAGCAGTGAAGCGGTTTACTCCCCATCCTACAATGAGCAGTTCTTC. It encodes CASSEAVYSPSYNEQFF.

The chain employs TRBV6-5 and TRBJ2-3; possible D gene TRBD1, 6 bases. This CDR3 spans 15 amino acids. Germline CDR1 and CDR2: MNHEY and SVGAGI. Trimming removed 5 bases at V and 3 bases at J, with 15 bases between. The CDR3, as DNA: TGTGCCAGCAGTCCCGGGACATTACGGACAGATACGCAGTATTTT. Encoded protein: CASSPGTLRTDTQYF.

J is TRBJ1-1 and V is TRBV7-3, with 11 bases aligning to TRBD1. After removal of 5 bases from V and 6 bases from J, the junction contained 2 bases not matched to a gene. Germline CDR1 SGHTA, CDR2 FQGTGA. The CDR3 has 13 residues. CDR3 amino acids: CASSRDRGSEAFF. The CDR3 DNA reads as TGTGCCAGCAGCCGGGACAGGGGGTCTGAAGCTTTCTTT.

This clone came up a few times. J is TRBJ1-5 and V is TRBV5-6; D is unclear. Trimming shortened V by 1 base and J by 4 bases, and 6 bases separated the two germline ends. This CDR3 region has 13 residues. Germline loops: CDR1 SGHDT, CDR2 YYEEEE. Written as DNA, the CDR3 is TGTGCCAGCAGCTTGAGAGGTAATCAGCCCCAGCATTTT. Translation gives CASSLRGNQPQHF.

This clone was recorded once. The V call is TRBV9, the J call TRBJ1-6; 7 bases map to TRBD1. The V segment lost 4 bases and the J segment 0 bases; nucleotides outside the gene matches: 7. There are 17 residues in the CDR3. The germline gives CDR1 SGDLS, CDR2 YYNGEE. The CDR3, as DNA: TGTGCCAGCAGCCCTGGGGACAGATCCTCCTATAATTCACCCCTCCACTTT. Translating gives CASSPGDRSSYNSPLHF. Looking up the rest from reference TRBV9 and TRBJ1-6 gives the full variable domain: DSGVTQTPKHLITATGQRVTLRCSPRSGDLSVYWYQQSLDQGLQFLIQYYNGEERAKGNILERFSAQQFPDLHSELNLSSLELGDSALYFCASSPGDRSSYNSPLHFGNGTRLTVT.